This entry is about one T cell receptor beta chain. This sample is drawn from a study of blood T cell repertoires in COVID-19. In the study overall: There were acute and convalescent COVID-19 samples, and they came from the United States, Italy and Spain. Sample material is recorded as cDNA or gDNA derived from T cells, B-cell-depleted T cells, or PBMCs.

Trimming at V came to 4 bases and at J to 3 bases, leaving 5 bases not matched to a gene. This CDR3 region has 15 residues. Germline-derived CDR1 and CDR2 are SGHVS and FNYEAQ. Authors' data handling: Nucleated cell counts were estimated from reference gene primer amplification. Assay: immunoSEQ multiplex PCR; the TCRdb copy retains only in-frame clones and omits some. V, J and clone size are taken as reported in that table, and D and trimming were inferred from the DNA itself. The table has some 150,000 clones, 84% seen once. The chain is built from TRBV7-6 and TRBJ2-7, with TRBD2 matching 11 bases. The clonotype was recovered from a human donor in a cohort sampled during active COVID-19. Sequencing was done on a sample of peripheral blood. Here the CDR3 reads CASSSGLAGDYEQYF. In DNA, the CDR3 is TGTGCCAGCAGCTCCGGACTAGCGGGCGACTACGAGCAGTACTTC.